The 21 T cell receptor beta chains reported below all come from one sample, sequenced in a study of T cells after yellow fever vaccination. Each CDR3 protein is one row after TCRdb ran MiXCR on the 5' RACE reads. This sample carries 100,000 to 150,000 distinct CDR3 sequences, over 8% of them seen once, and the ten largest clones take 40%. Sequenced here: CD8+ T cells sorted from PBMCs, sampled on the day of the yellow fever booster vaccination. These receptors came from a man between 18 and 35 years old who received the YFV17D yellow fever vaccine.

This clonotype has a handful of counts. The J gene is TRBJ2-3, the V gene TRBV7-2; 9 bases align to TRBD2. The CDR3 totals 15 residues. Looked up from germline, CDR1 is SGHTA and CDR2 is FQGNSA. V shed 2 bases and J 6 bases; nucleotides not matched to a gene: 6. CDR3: CASSLFAGGLDTQYF. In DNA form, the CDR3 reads TGTGCCAGCAGCTTATTTGCGGGGGGGCTCGATACGCAGTATTTT.

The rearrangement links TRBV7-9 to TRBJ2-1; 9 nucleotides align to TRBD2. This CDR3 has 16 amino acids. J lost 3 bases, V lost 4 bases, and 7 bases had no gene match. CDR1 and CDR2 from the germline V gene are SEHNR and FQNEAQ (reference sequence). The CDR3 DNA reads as TGTGCCAGCAGCTCAATCTTAGCGGGGGTCTACAATGAGCAGTTCTTC. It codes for CASSSILAGVYNEQFF.

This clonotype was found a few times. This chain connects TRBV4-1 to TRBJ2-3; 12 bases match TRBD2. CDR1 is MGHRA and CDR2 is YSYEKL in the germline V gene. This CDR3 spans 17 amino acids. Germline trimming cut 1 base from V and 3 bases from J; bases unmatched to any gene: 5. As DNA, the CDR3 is TGCGCCAGCAGCCAAGCCGGCCTAGCGGGGGGGACAGATACGCAGTATTTT. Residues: CASSQAGLAGGTDTQYF.

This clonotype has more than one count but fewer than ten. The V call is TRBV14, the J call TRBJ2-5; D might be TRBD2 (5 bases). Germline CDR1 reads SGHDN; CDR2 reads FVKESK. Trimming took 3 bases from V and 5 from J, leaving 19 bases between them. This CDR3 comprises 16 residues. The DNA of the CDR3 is TGTGCCAGCAGCCATTTTGAGCTAGCCCCCGTGGAGACCCAGTACTTC. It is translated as CASSHFELAPVETQYF.

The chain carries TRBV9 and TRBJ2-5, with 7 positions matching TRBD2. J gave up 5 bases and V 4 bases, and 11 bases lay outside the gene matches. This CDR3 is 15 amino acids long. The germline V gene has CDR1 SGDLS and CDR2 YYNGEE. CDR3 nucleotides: TGTGCCAGCAGCCCCCCCCATCGGGAGGTGGAGACCCAGTACTTC. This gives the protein CASSPPHREVETQYF.

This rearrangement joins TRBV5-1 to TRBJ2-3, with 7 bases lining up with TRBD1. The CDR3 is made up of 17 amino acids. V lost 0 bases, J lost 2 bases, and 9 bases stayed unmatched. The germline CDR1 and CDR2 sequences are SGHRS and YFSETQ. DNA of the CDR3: TGCGCCAGCAGCTTGGGGCCCACAGGGGCGTTCACAGATACGCAGTATTTT. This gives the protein CASSLGPTGAFTDTQYF.

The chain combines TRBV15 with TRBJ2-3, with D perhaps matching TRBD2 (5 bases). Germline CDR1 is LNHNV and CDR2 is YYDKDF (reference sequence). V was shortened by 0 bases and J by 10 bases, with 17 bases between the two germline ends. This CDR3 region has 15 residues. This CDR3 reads CATSRDLRELEPQYF. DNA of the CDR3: TGTGCCACCAGCAGAGATCTGAGGGAACTGGAGCCGCAGTATTTT.

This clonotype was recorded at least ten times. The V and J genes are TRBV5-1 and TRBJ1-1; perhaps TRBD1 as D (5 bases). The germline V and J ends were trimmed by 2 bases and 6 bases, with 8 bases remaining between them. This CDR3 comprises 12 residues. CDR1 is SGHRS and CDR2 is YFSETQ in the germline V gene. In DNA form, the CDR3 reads TGCGCCAGCAGCTTCCAGGGCGCTGAAGCTTTCTTT. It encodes CASSFQGAEAFF.

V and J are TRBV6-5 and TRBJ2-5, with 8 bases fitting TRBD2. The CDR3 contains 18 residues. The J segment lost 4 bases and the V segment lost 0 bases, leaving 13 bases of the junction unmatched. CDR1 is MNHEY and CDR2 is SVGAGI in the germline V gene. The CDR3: CASSYSNGLAMMGETQYF. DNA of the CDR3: TGTGCCAGCAGTTACTCGAATGGACTAGCCATGATGGGAGAGACCCAGTACTTC.

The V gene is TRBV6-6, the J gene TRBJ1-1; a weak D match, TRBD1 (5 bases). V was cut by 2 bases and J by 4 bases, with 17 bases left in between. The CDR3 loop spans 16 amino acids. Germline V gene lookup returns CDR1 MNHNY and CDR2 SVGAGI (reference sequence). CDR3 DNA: TGTGCCAGCAGTTACGCGAAATGGGGACCGAGCACTGAAGCTTTCTTT. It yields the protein CASSYAKWGPSTEAFF.

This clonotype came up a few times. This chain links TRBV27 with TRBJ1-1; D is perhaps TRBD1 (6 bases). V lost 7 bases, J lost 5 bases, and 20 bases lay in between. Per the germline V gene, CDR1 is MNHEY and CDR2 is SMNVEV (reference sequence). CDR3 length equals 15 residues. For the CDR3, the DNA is TGTGCCAGCATTAAATTCCCTTCGACAGGTACTGAAGCTTTCTTT. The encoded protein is CASIKFPSTGTEAFF.

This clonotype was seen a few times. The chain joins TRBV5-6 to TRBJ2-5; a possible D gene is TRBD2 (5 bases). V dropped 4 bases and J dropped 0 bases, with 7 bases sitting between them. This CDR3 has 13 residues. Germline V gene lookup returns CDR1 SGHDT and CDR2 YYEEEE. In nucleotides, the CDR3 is TGTGCCAGCAGCATGGACTACCAAGAGACCCAGTACTTC. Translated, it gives CASSMDYQETQYF.

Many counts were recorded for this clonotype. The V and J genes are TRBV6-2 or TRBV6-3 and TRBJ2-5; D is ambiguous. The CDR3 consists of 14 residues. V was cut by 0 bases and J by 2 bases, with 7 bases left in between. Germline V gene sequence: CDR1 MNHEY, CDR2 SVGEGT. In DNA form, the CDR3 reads TGTGCCAGCAGTTACTCGACACTACAAGAGACCCAGTACTTC. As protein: CASSYSTLQETQYF.

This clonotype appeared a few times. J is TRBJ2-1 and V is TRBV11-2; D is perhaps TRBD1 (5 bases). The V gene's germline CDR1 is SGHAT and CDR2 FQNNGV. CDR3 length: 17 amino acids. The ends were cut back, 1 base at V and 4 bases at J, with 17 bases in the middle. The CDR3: CASSLARATEKYNEQFF. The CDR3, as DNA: TGTGCCAGCAGCTTAGCCAGGGCAACAGAGAAATACAATGAGCAGTTCTTC.

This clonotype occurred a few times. This CDR3 is CASSRAGRGLTDTQYF. The CDR3 DNA reads as TGTGCCAGCAGCCGAGCAGGGCGGGGGCTCACAGATACGCAGTATTTT. This chain connects TRBV7-9 to TRBJ2-3; tentative D call: TRBD2 (7 bases). Trimming pared 5 bases from V and 2 bases from J, leaving 17 bases between. CDR1 and CDR2 (germline): SEHNR, FQNEAQ (reference sequence). This CDR3 region has 16 residues.

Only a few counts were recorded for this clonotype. CDR3: CASGMIGTEAFF. The CDR3 nucleotides are TGTGCCAGCGGGATGATCGGCACTGAAGCTTTCTTT. The J gene is TRBJ1-1, the V gene TRBV25-1; D remains ambiguous. The germline V and J ends were trimmed by 8 bases and 4 bases, with 11 bases remaining between them. In germline, CDR1 is MGHDK, CDR2 SYGVNS. This CDR3 comprises 12 residues.

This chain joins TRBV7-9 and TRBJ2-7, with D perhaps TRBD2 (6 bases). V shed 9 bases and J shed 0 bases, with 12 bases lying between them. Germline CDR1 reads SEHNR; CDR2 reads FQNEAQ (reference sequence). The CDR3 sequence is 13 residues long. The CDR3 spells CASSGPNSYEQYV. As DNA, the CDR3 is TGTGCCAGTAGCGGTCCGAACTCCTACGAGCAGTACGTC.

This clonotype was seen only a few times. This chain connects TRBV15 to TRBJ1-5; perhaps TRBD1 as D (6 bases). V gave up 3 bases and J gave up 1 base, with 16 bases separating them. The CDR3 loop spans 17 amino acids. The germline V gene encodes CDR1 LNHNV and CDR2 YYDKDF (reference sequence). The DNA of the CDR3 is TGTGCCACCAGCAGTGGTCTGACAGGACGAAGCAATCAGCCCCAGCATTTT. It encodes CATSSGLTGRSNQPQHF.

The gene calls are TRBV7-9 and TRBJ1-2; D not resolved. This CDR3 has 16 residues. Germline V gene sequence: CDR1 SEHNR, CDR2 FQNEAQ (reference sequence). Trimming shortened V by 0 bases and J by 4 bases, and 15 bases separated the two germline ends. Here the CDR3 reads CASSLARTEILYGYTF. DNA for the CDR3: TGTGCCAGCAGCTTAGCCCGGACGGAGATCCTCTATGGCTACACCTTC.

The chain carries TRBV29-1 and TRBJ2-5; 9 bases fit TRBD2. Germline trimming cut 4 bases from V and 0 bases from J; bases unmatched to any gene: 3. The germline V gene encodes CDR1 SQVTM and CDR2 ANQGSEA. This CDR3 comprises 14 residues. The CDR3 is CSVVLAGDQETQYF. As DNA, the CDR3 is TGCAGCGTTGTCTTAGCGGGGGACCAAGAGACCCAGTACTTC.

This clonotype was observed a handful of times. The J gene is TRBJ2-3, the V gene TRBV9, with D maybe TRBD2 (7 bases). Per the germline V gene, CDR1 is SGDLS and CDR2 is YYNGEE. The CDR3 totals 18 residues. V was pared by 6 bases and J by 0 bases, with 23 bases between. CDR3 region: CASTELLGGAWSTDTQYF. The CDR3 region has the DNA TGTGCCAGCACCGAGCTATTAGGGGGGGCGTGGAGCACAGATACGCAGTATTTT.